This T cell receptor (beta chain) appears in the sequencing data of a study of blood T cells in healthy people across ages. Donor samples were obtained from healthy Caucasian individuals from Russia, aged about 6 to 95. Each donor gave ten milliliters of peripheral blood. Next came a second PCR, run for roughly 6 to 11 cycles, which used a sample-barcoded 5' primer along with a J-beta primer mix. A tag from a template-switch adaptor with 12 random nucleotides marked each cDNA molecule. TCRdb used MiXCR to reprocess the 5' RACE reads, holding one entry per CDR3 protein. The repertoire consists of over 550,000 distinct CDR3 sequences, with about 30% occurring once and the leading ten covering approximately 14%. General observations from the study: Versus aged donors, long-lived donors had higher diversity and more naive CD4+ cells.

The CDR3 is 14 residues long. The germline V and J ends were trimmed by 5 bases and 2 bases, with 13 bases remaining between them. Germline CDR1 is LNHDA and CDR2 is SQIVND (reference sequence). Turning to this clonotype: Its specificity is not known.

The gene calls are TRBV19 and TRBJ2-7; D perhaps matches TRBD1 (6 bases). The clonotype comes from a woman older than 75 in good health. Specimen: blood. The CDR3 loop reads CASSQQGYPYEQYF. The CDR3 coding sequence is TGTGCCAGTAGTCAACAGGGTTACCCCTACGAGCAGTACTTC.